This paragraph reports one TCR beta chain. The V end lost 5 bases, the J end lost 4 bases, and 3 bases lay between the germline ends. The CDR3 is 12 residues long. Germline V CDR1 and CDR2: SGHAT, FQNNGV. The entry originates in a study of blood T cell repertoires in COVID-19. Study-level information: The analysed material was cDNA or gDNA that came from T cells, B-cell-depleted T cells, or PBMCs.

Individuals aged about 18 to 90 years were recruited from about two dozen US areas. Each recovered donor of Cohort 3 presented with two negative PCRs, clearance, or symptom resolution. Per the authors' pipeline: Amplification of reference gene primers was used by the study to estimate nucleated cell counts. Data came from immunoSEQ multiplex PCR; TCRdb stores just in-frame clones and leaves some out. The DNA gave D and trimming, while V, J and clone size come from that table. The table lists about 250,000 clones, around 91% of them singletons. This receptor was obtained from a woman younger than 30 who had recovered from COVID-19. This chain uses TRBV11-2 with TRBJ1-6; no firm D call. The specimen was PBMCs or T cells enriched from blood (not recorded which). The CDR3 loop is CASSLYNSPLHF. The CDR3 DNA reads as TGTGCCAGCAGCCTGTATAATTCACCCCTCCACTTT.